Listed below are T cell receptor beta chains from one sample, sequenced in a study of blood T cell repertoires in COVID-19. Only in-frame clones appear in the TCRdb table, and some are missing; sequencing was by immunoSEQ multiplex PCR. The sample has about 110,000 clones; approximately 87% are singletons. The sequencing input was peripheral blood. These receptors were taken from a woman aged 55-75 years with acute or convalescent COVID-19. CDR3s include the opening cysteine and the closing phenylalanine or tryptophan. A D gene is named only where the DNA matches it firmly. The size field is filled for only some rows; it gives once, few, many or a size class.

D,J,size,V,CDR3,DNA
TRBD1,TRBJ1-6,.,TRBV5-6,CASSRGTGLSPLHF,TGTGCCAGCAGTAGAGGGACAGGGTTGTCACCCCTCCACTTT
TRBD1,TRBJ1-4,.,TRBV7-9,CASSPGQGRFEKLFF,TGTGCCAGCAGCCCCGGACAGGGACGGTTTGAAAAACTGTTTTTT
TRBD2,TRBJ2-4,.,TRBV30,CAWSERENIQYF,TGTGCCTGGAGTGAGCGGGAGAACATTCAGTACTTC
.,TRBJ1-6,.,TRBV15,CATSRDTGVGNSPLHF,TGTGCCACCAGCAGAGATACGGGGGTGGGCAATTCACCCCTCCACTTT
.,TRBJ1-2,.,TRBV7-8,CASRGAGARDGYTF,TGTGCCAGCAGAGGAGCGGGGGCACGGGATGGCTACACCTTC
.,TRBJ1-1,.,TRBV2,CASSENSGSTEAFF,TGTGCCAGCAGTGAGAATTCGGGTTCCACTGAAGCTTTCTTT
TRBD1,TRBJ2-2,.,TRBV18,CASSPLGQGSLGELFF,TGTGCCAGCTCACCACTGGGACAGGGAAGCCTCGGGGAGCTGTTTTTT
.,TRBJ1-5,.,TRBV5-6,CASSSTDNQPQHF,TGTGCCAGCAGTTCGACTGACAATCAGCCCCAGCATTTT
TRBD2,TRBJ2-1,.,TRBV19,CASRNYGTSGRNEQFF,TGTGCCAGTAGGAACTACGGGACTAGCGGGAGGAATGAGCAGTTCTTC
TRBD1,TRBJ2-1,.,TRBV9,CASSPGTAYNEQFF,TGTGCCAGCAGCCCCGGGACAGCCTACAATGAACAGTTCTTC
.,TRBJ1-2,few,TRBV10-3,CAISEGPSGSYTF,TGTGCCATCAGTGAGGGACCTTCAGGGAGCTACACCTTC
.,TRBJ2-7,.,TRBV6-5,CASSYGGLVEQYF,TGTGCCAGCAGTTACGGAGGTTTAGTAGAGCAGTACTTC
TRBD1,TRBJ1-2,few,TRBV5-1,CASSWGTGEGYTF,TGCGCCAGCAGCTGGGGGACAGGGGAAGGCTACACCTTC
TRBD2,TRBJ2-4,.,TRBV11-3,CASSLSGTSGKNIQYF,TGTGCCAGCAGCTTATCCGGGACTAGCGGAAAAAACATTCAGTACTTC
TRBD1,TRBJ1-2,few,TRBV19,CASRRDQGGYGYTF,TGTGCCAGTAGGAGGGACCAGGGGGGCTATGGCTACACCTTC
TRBD1,TRBJ1-4,.,TRBV29-1,CSGRTGTTNEKLFF,TGCAGCGGGCGGACAGGGACTACTAATGAAAAACTGTTTTTT
.,TRBJ1-2,.,TRBV5-4,CASSSLSAGNYGYTF,TGTGCCAGCAGCTCCCTATCGGCCGGGAACTATGGCTACACCTTC
TRBD1,TRBJ1-1,.,TRBV6-5,CASSYYGTGTEAFF,TGTGCCAGCAGTTACTATGGGACAGGCACTGAAGCTTTCTTT
.,TRBJ1-6,.,TRBV7-2,CASSLARGSSGSPLHF,TGTGCCAGCAGCTTAGCGCGGGGGAGCAGCGGTTCACCCCTCCACTTT
.,TRBJ1-6,.,TRBV18,CASSPGTENSPLHF,TGTGCCAGCTCACCAGGCACGGAGAATTCACCCCTCCACTTT
.,TRBJ2-7,.,TRBV10-3,CAISASRGDPYEQYF,TGTGCCATCAGTGCCAGCAGGGGGGACCCCTACGAGCAGTACTTC
TRBD1,TRBJ1-2,.,TRBV10-3,CAIKGQGANYGYTF,TGTGCCATCAAAGGACAGGGAGCTAACTATGGCTACACCTTC
.,TRBJ2-3,.,TRBV7-9,CASTNLARGAYTDTQYF,TGTGCCAGCACCAACCTCGCCCGGGGGGCATACACAGATACGCAGTATTTT
TRBD2,TRBJ2-5,.,TRBV6-1,CATALILGGETQYF,TGTGCCACCGCCCTCATTTTGGGGGGGGAGACCCAGTACTTC
TRBD1,TRBJ1-1,.,TRBV6-5,CASSYKYRGHTEAFF,TGTGCCAGCAGTTACAAGTACAGGGGGCACACTGAAGCTTTCTTT
.,TRBJ2-2,.,TRBV12-3/TRBV12-4,CASSRGTGELFF,TGTGCCAGCAGCCGGGGGACCGGGGAGCTGTTTTTT
.,TRBJ2-7,.,TRBV5-1,CASMDSAYEQYF,TGCGCCAGTATGGACAGCGCCTACGAGCAGTACTTC
.,TRBJ2-1,.,TRBV27,CASRPDRSSYNEQFF,TGTGCCAGCAGACCAGACAGGAGCTCCTACAATGAGCAGTTCTTC
.,TRBJ1-4,.,TRBV28,CASRDDFNEKLFF,TGTGCCAGCCGAGACGACTTTAATGAAAAACTGTTTTTT
TRBD1,TRBJ1-5,.,TRBV19,CASSMDRASQPQHF,TGTGCCAGTAGTATGGACAGGGCAAGTCAGCCCCAGCATTTT
.,TRBJ2-7,.,TRBV18,CASSPGWRDEQYF,TGTGCCAGCTCACCGGGGTGGAGGGACGAGCAGTACTTC
.,TRBJ1-1,once,TRBV5-4,CASKEGTWGTEAFF,TGTGCCAGCAAGGAGGGGACCTGGGGAACTGAAGCTTTCTTT
.,TRBJ2-5,.,TRBV5-1,CASSLDGVGSRETQYF,TGCGCCAGCAGCTTGGATGGGGTCGGGAGTAGAGAGACCCAGTACTTC
.,TRBJ1-1,.,TRBV7-6,CASSLEGGAEAFF,TGTGCCAGCAGCTTAGAAGGGGGAGCTGAAGCTTTCTTT
.,TRBJ2-1,few,TRBV19,CASSIWMGDEQFF,TGTGCCAGTAGTATTTGGATGGGCGATGAGCAGTTCTTC
TRBD2,TRBJ2-1,.,TRBV4-1,CASSQDRTSGGTYNEQFF,TGCGCCAGCAGCCAAGATAGGACTAGCGGGGGTACCTACAATGAGCAGTTCTTC
.,TRBJ1-1,.,TRBV28,CASSLVGGWAFF,TGTGCCAGCAGTTTAGTCGGTGGTTGGGCTTTCTTT
.,TRBJ2-1,.,TRBV3-1/TRBV3-2,CASSQDSRASAENEQFF,TGTGCCAGCAGCCAAGATAGTCGAGCTAGCGCTGAAAATGAGCAGTTCTTC
TRBD2,TRBJ2-5,.,TRBV28,CASSFGASGRNQETQYF,TGTGCCAGCAGTTTTGGGGCTAGCGGGCGTAATCAAGAGACCCAGTACTTC
.,TRBJ1-1,.,TRBV18,CASSDQGGALLMNTEAFF,TGTGCCAGCTCCGACCAGGGCGGGGCCCTTCTAATGAACACTGAAGCTTTCTTT
.,TRBJ1-5,.,TRBV6-1,CASSEYSLSNQPQHF,TGTGCCAGCAGTGAATACAGCCTTAGCAATCAGCCCCAGCATTTT